Sequencing of this TCR beta chain was carried out in a study of blood T cell repertoires in COVID-19. Study background: The United States, Italy and Spain supplied acute and convalescent COVID-19 samples. The analysed material was cDNA or gDNA that came from T cells, B-cell-depleted T cells, or PBMCs.

Germline V gene sequence: CDR1 SQVTM, CDR2 ANQGSEA. V lost 5 bases and J 0 bases, leaving 10 bases between the germline ends. This CDR3 is built from 13 residues. Note on this clone: Other DNA sequences from this sample encode an identical CDR3 as well.

In the study's own analysis: Quantification of nucleated cells was approximated via reference gene primer amplification. Method: immunoSEQ multiplex PCR; TCRdb's copy keeps in-frame clones and lacks some. That table gives V, J and clone size, and the DNA gave D and trimming. The sample records roughly 150,000 clones, around 90% being singletons. This TCR was sampled from a man between 60 and 70 years old with active or convalescent COVID-19. Sequencing used peripheral blood. The chain is built from TRBV29-1 and TRBJ1-2; D is ambiguous. CDR3: CSVRTGANYGYTF. The CDR3 coding sequence is TGCAGCGTTAGGACCGGGGCTAACTATGGCTACACCTTC.